This TCR beta chain was sequenced for a study of control samples from healthy donors and cancer patients. The V gene lost 5 bases and the J gene lost 1 base, with 9 bases spanning the gap. The CDR3 covers 12 residues. Looked up from germline, CDR1 is SQVTM and CDR2 is ANQGSEA. This table comes from immunoSEQ multiplex PCR, and its TCRdb copy is limited to in-frame clones, with some not included. The repertoire includes about 140,000 clones, about 90% of them detected once, and about 7.6% sits in the top ten. Sample: blood. The sequence derives from a man between 18 and 35 years old in good health. The J gene is TRBJ2-7, the V gene TRBV29-1; TRBD1 might be the D (5 bases). The CDR3 DNA follows: TGCAGCGTTTTTCAGGGTTCCTACGAGCAGTACTTC. This gives the protein CSVFQGSYEQYF.